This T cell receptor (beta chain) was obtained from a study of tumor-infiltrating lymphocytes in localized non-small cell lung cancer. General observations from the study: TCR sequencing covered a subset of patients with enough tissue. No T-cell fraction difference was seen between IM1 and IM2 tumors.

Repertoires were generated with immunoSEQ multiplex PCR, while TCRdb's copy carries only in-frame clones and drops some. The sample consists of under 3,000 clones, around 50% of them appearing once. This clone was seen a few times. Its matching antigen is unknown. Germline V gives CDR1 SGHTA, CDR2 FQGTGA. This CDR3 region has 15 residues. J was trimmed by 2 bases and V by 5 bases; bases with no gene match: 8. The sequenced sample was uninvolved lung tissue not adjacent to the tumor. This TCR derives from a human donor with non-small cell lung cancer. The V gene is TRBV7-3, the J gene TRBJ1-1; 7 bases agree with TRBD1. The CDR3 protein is CASSPEGQRNTEAFF. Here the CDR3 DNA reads TGTGCCAGCAGCCCAGAGGGACAGAGAAACACTGAAGCTTTCTTT.